This T cell receptor (beta chain) was documented in a study of blood T cell repertoires in COVID-19 (dated by TCRdb to 2018 to 2020). About the study as a whole: The collaborator samples originated in the United States, Italy and Spain and spanned the acute and convalescent phases of COVID-19. The prospective study material was composed of cDNA or gDNA derived from T cells, B-cell-depleted T cells, or PBMCs. Subjects who had been exposed to COVID-19, were actively infected with it, or had recovered from it provided the deeply sampled blood TCRbeta repertoires that made up the dataset. The repertoires were released in a freely available public database meant as a resource for research on the immune response to SARS-CoV-2. Samples came from the ongoing ImmuneRACE study (first 160 participants) plus 1,254 subjects from 6 global collaborators. Sample metadata almost always included a de-identified subject ID, COVID-19 status, age in years and sex. Where available, HLA class I and class II types were taken from metadata supplied by the sample provider and were not determined by assay-based typing. The study at large found these results: The amount of clinical and demographic metadata varied by source and participant and was provided uncurated.

The immunoSEQ Assay, a bias-controlled multiplex PCR, was used to amplify TCRbeta CDR3 regions from genomic DNA. As for the original processing: Nucleated cell counts per sample were estimated from amplification of reference gene primers within the assay. To quantify the absolute abundance of each unique TCRbeta CDR3 rearrangement, sequence reads were collapsed and filtered. Productive Simpson clonality was computed per sample as the square root of Simpson's diversity index over productive rearrangements. Entries here come from immuneACCESS through TCRdb and include only in-frame sequences with V and J called. Some clones fail to appear in such tables; in the studies checked, an unresolved V gene covers under half of the shortfall, and the cause of the remainder is unknown. Clone size and the V and J calls come from that table; the DNA yielded D and trimming. Recorded for this sample are about 240,000 clones; roughly 79% of them occurred a single time. The top ten constitute around 7.5% of the sample.

The CDR3, from cysteine to phenylalanine, totals 11 residues. CDR3 DNA only is kept here, 33 bases in frame from base 1. The germline V gene provides CDR1 SQVTM and CDR2 ANQGSEA. V is pared back by 6 bases and J by 3 bases, with 8 bases lying between the germline termini. In Seattle, one collaborating source enrolled patients while the infection was active and tracked those patients longitudinally over the course of disease. Each collaborating institution followed its own protocols to collect whole blood in K2EDTA tubes. Collaborator samples were shipped for TCRbeta analysis as frozen whole blood, isolated PBMCs, or DNA extracted from either sample type. This clone appeared a single time. Its antigen remains unidentified. One base away there is no much larger clone; base qualities are not given.

This sequence was found in an elderly woman with COVID-19, enrolled during active disease. Sequenced input: peripheral blood. In this chain, TRBV29-1 is recombined with TRBJ1-1, with no reliable assignment of the D segment. The DNA reads as follows: TGCAGCGTCGGTACAGACACTGAAGCTTTCTTT. Translation gives CSVGTDTEAFF.